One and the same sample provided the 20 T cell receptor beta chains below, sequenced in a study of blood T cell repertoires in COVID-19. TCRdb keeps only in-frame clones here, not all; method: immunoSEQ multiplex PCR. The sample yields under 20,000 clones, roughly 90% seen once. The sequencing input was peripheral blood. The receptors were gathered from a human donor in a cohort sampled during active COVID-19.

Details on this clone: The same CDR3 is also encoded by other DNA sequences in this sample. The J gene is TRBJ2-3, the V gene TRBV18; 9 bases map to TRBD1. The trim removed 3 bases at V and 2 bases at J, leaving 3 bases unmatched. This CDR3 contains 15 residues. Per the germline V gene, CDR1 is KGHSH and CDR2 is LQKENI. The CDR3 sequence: CASSPGQGTTDTQYF. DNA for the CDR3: TGTGCCAGCTCACCGGGACAGGGAACCACAGATACGCAGTATTTT.

CDR3 nucleotide sequence: TGTGCCAGCAGTTTAGGGGGGGGAGACACTGAAGCTTTCTTT. The encoded protein is CASSLGGGDTEAFF. V gene TRBV28 combines with J gene TRBJ1-1; weak D call: TRBD1 (5 bases). Germline values: CDR1 MDHEN, CDR2 SYDVKM. The V and J ends lost 2 bases and 3 bases respectively, with 10 bases between them. CDR3 length: 14 amino acids. The full variable domain, completed using reference TRBV28 and TRBJ1-1, is DVKVTQSSRYLVKRTGEKVFLECVQDMDHENMFWYRQDPGLGLRLIYFSYDVKMKEKGDIPEGYSVSREKKERFSLILESASTNQTSMYLCASSLGGGDTEAFFGQGTRLTVV.

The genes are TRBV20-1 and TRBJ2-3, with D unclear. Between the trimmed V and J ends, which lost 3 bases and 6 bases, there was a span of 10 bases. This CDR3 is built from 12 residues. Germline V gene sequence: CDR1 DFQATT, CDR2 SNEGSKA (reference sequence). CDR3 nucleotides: TGCAGTGCTAGTTCCCCCGGGGATACGCAGTATTTT. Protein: CSASSPGDTQYF.

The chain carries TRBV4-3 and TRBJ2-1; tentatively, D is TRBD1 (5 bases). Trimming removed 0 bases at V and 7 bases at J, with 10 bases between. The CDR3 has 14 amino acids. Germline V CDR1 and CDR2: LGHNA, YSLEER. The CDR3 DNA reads TGCGCCAGCAGCCAAGATGGGGCCCGGAATGAGCAGTTCTTC. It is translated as CASSQDGARNEQFF.

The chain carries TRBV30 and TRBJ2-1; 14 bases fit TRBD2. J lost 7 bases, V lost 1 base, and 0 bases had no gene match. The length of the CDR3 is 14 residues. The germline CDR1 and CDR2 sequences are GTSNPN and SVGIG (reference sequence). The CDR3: CAWSGLAGGNEQFF. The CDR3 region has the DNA TGTGCCTGGAGTGGACTAGCGGGGGGGAATGAGCAGTTCTTC.

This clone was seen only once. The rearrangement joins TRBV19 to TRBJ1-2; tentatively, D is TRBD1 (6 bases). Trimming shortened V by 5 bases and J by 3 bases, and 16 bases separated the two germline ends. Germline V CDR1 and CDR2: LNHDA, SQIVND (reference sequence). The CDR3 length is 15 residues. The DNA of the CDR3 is TGTGCCAGTAGTCGCGCCCAGGCAGGGGACTATGGCTACACCTTC. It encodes CASSRAQAGDYGYTF.

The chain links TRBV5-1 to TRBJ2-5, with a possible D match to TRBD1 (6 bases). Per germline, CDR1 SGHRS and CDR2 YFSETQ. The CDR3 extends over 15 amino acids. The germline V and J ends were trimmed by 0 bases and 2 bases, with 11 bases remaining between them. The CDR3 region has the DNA TGCGCCAGCAGCTTGGACGGACAGATACAAGAGACCCAGTACTTC. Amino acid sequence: CASSLDGQIQETQYF.

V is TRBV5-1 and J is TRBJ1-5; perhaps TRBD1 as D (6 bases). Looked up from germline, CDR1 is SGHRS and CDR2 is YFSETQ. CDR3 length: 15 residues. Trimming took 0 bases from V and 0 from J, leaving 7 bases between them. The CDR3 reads CASSLEGGSNQPQHF. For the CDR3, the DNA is TGCGCCAGCAGCTTGGAAGGGGGTAGCAATCAGCCCCAGCATTTT.

CDR3 DNA: TGTGCCAGCAGTTTAGGTCAGGGGTTCCAAGAGACCCAGTACTTC. Translating it yields CASSLGQGFQETQYF. The rearrangement joins TRBV28 to TRBJ2-5, with a weak D call TRBD1 (6 bases). The CDR3 consists of 15 residues. V dropped 2 bases and J dropped 1 base, with 11 bases sitting between them. Germline V gene sequence: CDR1 MDHEN, CDR2 SYDVKM.

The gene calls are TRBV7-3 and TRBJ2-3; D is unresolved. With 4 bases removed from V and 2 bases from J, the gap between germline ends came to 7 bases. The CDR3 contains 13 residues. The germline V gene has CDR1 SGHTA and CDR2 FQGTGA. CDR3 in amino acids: CASSSDTTDTQYF. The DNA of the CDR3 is TGTGCCAGCAGCTCCGACACCACAGATACGCAGTATTTT.

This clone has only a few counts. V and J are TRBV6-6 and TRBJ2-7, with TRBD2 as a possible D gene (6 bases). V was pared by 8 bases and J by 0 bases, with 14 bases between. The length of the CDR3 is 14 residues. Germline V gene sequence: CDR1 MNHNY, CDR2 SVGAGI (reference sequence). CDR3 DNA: TGTGCCAGCGCGGGACGGGTGAGCTCCTACGAGCAGTACTTC. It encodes CASAGRVSSYEQYF.

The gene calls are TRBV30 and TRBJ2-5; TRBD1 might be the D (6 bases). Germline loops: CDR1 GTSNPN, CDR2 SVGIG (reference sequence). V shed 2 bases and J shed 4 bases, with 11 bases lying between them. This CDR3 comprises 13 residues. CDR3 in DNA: TGTGCCTGGAGTAAGGGGGTAGGAGAGACCCAGTACTTC. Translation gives CAWSKGVGETQYF.

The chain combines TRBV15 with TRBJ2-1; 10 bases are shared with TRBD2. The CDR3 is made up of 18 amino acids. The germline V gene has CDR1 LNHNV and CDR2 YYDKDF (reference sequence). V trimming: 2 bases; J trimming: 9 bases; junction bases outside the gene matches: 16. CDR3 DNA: TGTGCCACCAGCAGATGGCCTAGCGGGAGTTCTTGGTCGGTTGAGCAGTTCTTC. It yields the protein CATSRWPSGSSWSVEQFF.

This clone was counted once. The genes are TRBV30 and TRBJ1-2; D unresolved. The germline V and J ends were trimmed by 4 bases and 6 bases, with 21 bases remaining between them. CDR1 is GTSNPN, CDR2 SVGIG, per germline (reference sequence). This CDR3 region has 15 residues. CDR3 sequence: CAWTPFARWEDGYTF. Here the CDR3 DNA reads TGTGCCTGGACCCCTTTTGCGAGGTGGGAGGATGGCTACACCTTC.

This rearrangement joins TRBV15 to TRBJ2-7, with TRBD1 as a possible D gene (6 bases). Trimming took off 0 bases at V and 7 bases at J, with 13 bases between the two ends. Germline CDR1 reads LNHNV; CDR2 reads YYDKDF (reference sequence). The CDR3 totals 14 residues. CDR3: CATSREPQGWEQYF. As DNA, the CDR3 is TGTGCCACCAGCAGAGAGCCGCAGGGGTGGGAGCAGTACTTC. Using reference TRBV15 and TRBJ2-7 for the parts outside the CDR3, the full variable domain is DAMVIQNPRYQVTQFGKPVTLSCSQTLNHNVMYWYQQKSSQAPKLLFHYYDKDFNNEADTPDNFQSRRPNTSFCFLDIRSPGLGDTAMYLCATSREPQGWEQYFGPGTRLTVT.

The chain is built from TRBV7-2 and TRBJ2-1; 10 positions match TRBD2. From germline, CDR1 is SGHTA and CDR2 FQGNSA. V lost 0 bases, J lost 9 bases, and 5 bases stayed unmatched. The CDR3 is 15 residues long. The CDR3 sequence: CASSLAAGGPSEQFF. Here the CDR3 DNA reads TGTGCCAGCAGCTTAGCAGCGGGGGGGCCGAGTGAGCAGTTCTTC.

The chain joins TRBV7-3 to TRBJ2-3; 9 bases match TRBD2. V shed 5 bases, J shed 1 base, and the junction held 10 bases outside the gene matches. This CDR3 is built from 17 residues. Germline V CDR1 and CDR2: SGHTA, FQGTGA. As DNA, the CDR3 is TGTGCCAGCAGCCCCCGGGAAGCGGGGGGCCGCACAGATACGCAGTATTTT. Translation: CASSPREAGGRTDTQYF.

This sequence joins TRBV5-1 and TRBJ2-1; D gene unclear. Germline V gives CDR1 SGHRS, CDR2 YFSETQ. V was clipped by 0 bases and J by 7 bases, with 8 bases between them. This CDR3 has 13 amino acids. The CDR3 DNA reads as TGCGCCAGCAGCTTGGCCTACGGGAATGAGCAGTTCTTC. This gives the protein CASSLAYGNEQFF.

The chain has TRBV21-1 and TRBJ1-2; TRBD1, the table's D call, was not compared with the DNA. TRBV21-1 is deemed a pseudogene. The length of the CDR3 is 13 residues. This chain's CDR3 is CASSKDRGYGYTF. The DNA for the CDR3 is TGTGCCAGCAGCAAAGACAGGGGGTATGGCTACACCTTC.

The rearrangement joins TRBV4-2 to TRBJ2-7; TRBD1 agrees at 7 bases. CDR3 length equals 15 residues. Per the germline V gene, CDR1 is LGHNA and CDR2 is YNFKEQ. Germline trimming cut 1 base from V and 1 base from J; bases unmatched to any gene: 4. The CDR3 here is CASSQGGTASYEQYF. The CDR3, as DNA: TGTGCCAGCAGCCAAGGGGGGACAGCTTCCTACGAGCAGTACTTC.